This entry describes one T cell receptor beta chain. The sample is drawn from a study of patients and donors after allogeneic stem cell transplantation. Trimming removed 2 bases at V and 6 bases at J, with 19 bases between. The germline V gene encodes CDR1 GTSNPN and CDR2 SVGIG (reference sequence). This CDR3 contains 15 residues. TCRdb reprocessed the RT-PCR reads via MiXCR and lists one record per CDR3 protein. The repertoire consists of some 960,000 distinct CDR3 sequences, with under 20% occurring once and the leading ten covering approximately 5.9%. Sample: blood, either unsorted or a sorted T cell fraction (not recorded which). The sequence derives from a human donor who was either an allogeneic HSCT recipient or a stem cell or donor lymphocyte infusion donor (not recorded which). It is not recorded whose cells these are; they may come from a transplant donor. The chain uses TRBV30 and TRBJ2-5, with a weak D call TRBD2 (6 bases). The CDR3 DNA follows: TGTGCCTGGAGTACGCAGCGGGTGCTCGTGAAGACCCAGTACTTC. It yields the protein CAWSTQRVLVKTQYF.